This T cell receptor beta chain was sequenced during a study of cytomegalovirus exposure and HLA in healthy donors. Findings and caveats of the study: Follow-up analysis later connected one missense variant in DCLRE1C with trimming of TCR beta V- and J-genes. Reports showed the classifier diagnosing cytomegalovirus status with high specificity and sensitivity.

The PCR was carried out with 60 Vbeta primers and 13 Jbeta primers. The assay was immunoSEQ multiplex PCR, and TCRdb's table has in-frame clones only and misses some. The data hold around 210,000 clones, with around 86% observed a single time. Germline V lookup: CDR1 MDHEN, CDR2 SYDVKM. Trimming took 6 bases from V and 2 from J, leaving 14 bases between them. The CDR3 extends over 14 amino acids. Comment on this clone: Its antigen is not known.

This clonotype was sampled from a woman in her forties in good health and CMV-seronegative. The chain uses TRBV28 and TRBJ2-7; D is unclear. The sequenced sample was PBMCs. For the CDR3, the DNA is TGTGCCAGCAGCTTAACGGGTCTGCCCTACGAGCAGTACTTC. This gives the protein CASSLTGLPYEQYF.